Listed below are T cell receptor beta chains from one sample, sequenced in a study of blood T cell repertoires in COVID-19. Assay used: immunoSEQ multiplex PCR; TCRdb lists only in-frame clones, some missing. In the table there are 190,000 or so clones, 65% to 90% of which are singletons. Sequenced material: PBMCs or T cells enriched from blood (not recorded which). The receptors were gathered from a man aged 35 to 55 who had recovered from COVID-19. Both conserved end residues are part of each CDR3. A D gene is named only where the DNA matches it firmly. Only part of the rows carry a size: once, few, many, or a class if the clone is expanded.

TRBD2	-	TRBV7-2	TRBJ2-1	TGTGCCAGCAGCCGGCGACTAGCGGGAAGAGGCGATGAGCAGTTCTTC	CASSRRLAGRGDEQFF
TRBD1	-	TRBV10-3	TRBJ1-5	TGTGCCATCAGTGACCCGACAGGGAATCAGCCCCAGCATTTT	CAISDPTGNQPQHF
TRBD2	-	TRBV5-4	TRBJ2-1	TGTGCCAGCAGCTTGGTACTAGGGACTAGTTTATTCAATGAGCAGTTCTTC	CASSLVLGTSLFNEQFF
TRBD1	-	TRBV7-9	TRBJ2-7	TGTGCCAGCAGCTTAGCCGGGACAGGGGGCATCGAGCAGTACTTC	CASSLAGTGGIEQYF
-	-	TRBV7-3	TRBJ2-2	TGTGCCAGCAGCTGGACTATCCACGGGGAGCTGTTTTTT	CASSWTIHGELFF
TRBD1	-	TRBV7-9	TRBJ1-1	TGTGCCAGCAGCTTCCCGGACAGGGGCACTGAAGCTTTCTTT	CASSFPDRGTEAFF
-	-	TRBV30	TRBJ2-7	TGTGCCTGGGCAGGGGTCGTCGAGCAGTACTTC	CAWAGVVEQYF
-	-	TRBV6-5	TRBJ2-1	TGTGCCAGCAGTTCCATACAGGGTTTTCCCTACAATGAGCAGTTCTTC	CASSSIQGFPYNEQFF
-	once	TRBV21-1	TRBJ2-7	TGTGCCAGCAGCCCCCCCTCGCGTGTCTCCTACGAGCAGTACTTC	CASSPPSRVSYEQYF
-	-	TRBV4-1	TRBJ1-5	TGCGCCAGCAGCCAAGGGGCCCCGGGAACGGTTGATCAGCCCCAGCATTTT	CASSQGAPGTVDQPQHF
TRBD1	-	TRBV19	TRBJ1-5	TGTGCCAGTAGTATTAGCCGTGGCAGGGGGAACCAGCCCCAGCATTTT	CASSISRGRGNQPQHF
TRBD2	-	TRBV18	TRBJ2-3	TGTGCCAGCTCACGACCCCTTAGCGGGAGGGCCGAAGATACGCAGTATTTT	CASSRPLSGRAEDTQYF
-	-	TRBV15	TRBJ2-2	TGTGCCACCAGCGAACCCTCCAGGGTATGGGCCGGGGAGCTGTTTTTT	CATSEPSRVWAGELFF
-	-	TRBV6-2/TRBV6-3	TRBJ2-2	TGTGCCAGCAGTACCGGAGGAGCCGGGGAGCTGTTTTTT	CASSTGGAGELFF
-	-	TRBV5-1	TRBJ1-1	TGCGCCAGCAGCTGGGGAGACCACATAAACACTGAAGCTTTCTTT	CASSWGDHINTEAFF
TRBD2	-	TRBV7-2	TRBJ2-2	TGTGCCAGCAGCTTAATTGGACTAGCGCCGATCGGGGAGCTGTTTTTT	CASSLIGLAPIGELFF
-	-	TRBV5-1	TRBJ1-5	TGCGCCAGCAGCTTCGGCAATCAGCCCCAGCATTTT	CASSFGNQPQHF
TRBD2	-	TRBV19	TRBJ2-2	TGTGCCAGTGCACGAAGGGGGACTAGCGGGACAAACACCGGGGAGCTGTTTTTT	CASARRGTSGTNTGELFF
TRBD1	-	TRBV2	TRBJ1-1	TGTGCCAGCAGCGACGGACAGGGGGACACTGAAGCTTTCTTT	CASSDGQGDTEAFF
-	-	TRBV30	TRBJ2-1	TGTGCCTACCCACTAGGGACAGAGCAGTTCTTC	CAYPLGTEQFF
TRBD1	once	TRBV5-1	TRBJ1-4	TGCGCCAGCAGCTTGTTGGGACAGGGGGTAACTAATGAAAAACTGTTTTTT	CASSLLGQGVTNEKLFF
-	-	TRBV7-2	TRBJ2-4	TGTGCCAGCAGCCCACAGGGATTGGACGACATTCAGTACTTC	CASSPQGLDDIQYF
TRBD2	once	TRBV19	TRBJ2-3	TGTGCCAGTAGTAGCCCCCCCGGGACTATAAACACAGATACGCAGTATTTT	CASSSPPGTINTDTQYF
-	-	TRBV7-2	TRBJ1-1	TGTGCCAGCAGCTTAGCGCAGGGAACTGAAGCTTTCTTT	CASSLAQGTEAFF
-	-	TRBV7-9	TRBJ1-1	TGTGCCAGCAGCCCACAGGGATCCTTCTCGGCTTTCTTT	CASSPQGSFSAFF
-	-	TRBV10-3	TRBJ1-1	TGTGCCATCACCTGGGAGCCTGGGACTGAAGCTTTCTTT	CAITWEPGTEAFF
-	once	TRBV6-4	TRBJ2-3	TGTGCCAGCTCCTACGAGGGGGGCACAGATACGCAGTATTTT	CASSYEGGTDTQYF
-	-	TRBV7-9	TRBJ1-1	TGTGCCAGCAGCCCTAGCGGGGGAGGGCACACTGAAGCTTTCTTT	CASSPSGGGHTEAFF
-	-	TRBV27	TRBJ2-1	TGTGCCAGCAGTTTTTTGAGTGAGCAGTTCTTC	CASSFLSEQFF
-	many	TRBV7-2	TRBJ1-5	TGTGCCAGCAGCCTTCGGACTGGGAGCAATCAGCCCCAGCATTTT	CASSLRTGSNQPQHF
-	-	TRBV3-1/TRBV3-2	TRBJ1-2	TGTGCCAGCAGTCGGGACTCCGGCGGCTACACCTTC	CASSRDSGGYTF
TRBD1	few	TRBV5-1	TRBJ2-3	TGCGCCAGCAGCGGAGGGTTGGGACAGGCAGGTGCAGATACGCAGTATTTT	CASSGGLGQAGADTQYF
-	-	TRBV18	TRBJ2-3	TGTGCCAGCTCACTCATTGGGACAACAGATACGCAGTATTTT	CASSLIGTTDTQYF
-	-	TRBV28	TRBJ2-1	TGTGCCAGCATGACGGCGGCGGTTCTTTACAATGAGCAGTTCTTC	CASMTAAVLYNEQFF
-	-	TRBV7-9	TRBJ2-1	TGTGCCAGCGGCGATTCCCGGGACTCCCAATACAATGAGCAGTTCTTC	CASGDSRDSQYNEQFF
-	-	TRBV5-4	TRBJ2-1	TGTGCCAGCACTCTGGGGTTATCACTAGGCTACAATGAGCAGTTCTTC	CASTLGLSLGYNEQFF
TRBD1	once	TRBV18	TRBJ1-5	TGTGCCAGCTCACCCCCAGGGACAGGGAGGAATCAGCCCCAGCATTTT	CASSPPGTGRNQPQHF
-	-	TRBV27	TRBJ1-2	TGTGCCAGCAGTTCCCTTCTCGTGTATGGCTACACCTTC	CASSSLLVYGYTF
-	-	TRBV28	TRBJ2-5	TGTGCCAGCAGCCAACAGGAGACCCAGTACTTC	CASSQQETQYF
-	-	TRBV19	TRBJ1-4	TGTGCCAGTAGCCCCGCAGAAAACGAAGCAACTAATGAAAAACTGTTTTTT	CASSPAENEATNEKLFF
TRBD1	once	TRBV7-3	TRBJ1-1	TGTGCCAGCAGCCCCGGACAGGGGCAGAACACTGAAGCTTTCTTT	CASSPGQGQNTEAFF
TRBD1	-	TRBV5-5	TRBJ2-7	TGTGCCAGCAGCTTGGGACAGGGGGTACAGCAGTACTTC	CASSLGQGVQQYF
-	-	TRBV28	TRBJ1-3	TGTGCCAGCAGTTTATCCTGGGGCTTCGATGGAAACACCATATATTTT	CASSLSWGFDGNTIYF
TRBD1	-	TRBV5-1	TRBJ1-2	TGCGCCAGCAGCTTGGGACAGGGAGGATTGGCTGGCTACACCTTC	CASSLGQGGLAGYTF
-	-	TRBV5-1	TRBJ2-2	TGCGCCAGCACAGCGGAAGCTCACACCGGGGAGCTGTTTTTT	CASTAEAHTGELFF